This is a list of T cell receptor beta chains from one sample in a study of Graves' ophthalmopathy and Graves' hyperthyroidism. TCRdb called the multiplex PCR reads again in MiXCR, with one record for every CDR3 protein. The data contain roughly 160,000 distinct CDR3 sequences, about two fifths of them singletons. The sample taken for sequencing was peripheral blood. Receptor source: a man between 25 and 39 years old with Graves' ophthalmopathy. Each CDR3 is given with its conserved first and last residue. The order of the fields is D gene, V gene, J gene, clone size, CDR3 protein, CDR3 DNA. A D gene is named only where the DNA matches it firmly. Size tells how often a clone was seen (once, few, many) or the class of an expanded clone, and some rows leave it out.

>-|TRBV27|TRBJ2-7|-
CASSPARDYEQYF
TGTGCCAGCAGCCCGGCCAGGGACTACGAGCAGTACTTC
>-|TRBV24-1|TRBJ2-7|-
CATSDRDNYEQYF
TGTGCCACCAGTGACCGGGACAACTACGAGCAGTACTTC
>TRBD1|TRBV7-6|TRBJ2-7|many
CASSSRQGGGQYF
TGTGCCAGCAGCTCGAGACAGGGTGGGGGGCAGTACTTC
>-|TRBV20-1|TRBJ1-1|-
CSARTTESTEAFF
TGCAGTGCTAGGACGACAGAGTCGACTGAAGCTTTCTTT
>TRBD1|TRBV12-5|TRBJ1-2|-
CASGLHRGRVGYTF
TGTGCTAGTGGTTTGCACAGGGGGCGCGTTGGCTACACCTTC
>-|TRBV6-5|TRBJ2-7|-
CASSYSMRDEQYF
TGTGCCAGCAGTTACTCGATGCGAGACGAGCAGTACTTC
>TRBD1|TRBV12-3/TRBV12-4|TRBJ1-5|many
CASRFTIGQGDQPQHF
TGTGCCAGCAGATTCACTATCGGACAGGGAGATCAGCCCCAGCATTTT
>-|TRBV11-2|TRBJ1-1|many
CASMARREAFF
TGTGCCAGCATGGCGCGGCGTGAAGCTTTCTTT
>TRBD1|TRBV24-1|TRBJ1-1|-
CATSGGQGAPTEAFF
TGTGCCACCAGTGGCGGACAGGGGGCACCGACTGAAGCTTTCTTT
>TRBD1|TRBV28|TRBJ2-5|many
CATLPGTGGGETQYF
TGTGCCACGCTGCCCGGGACAGGGGGCGGGGAGACCCAGTACTTC